This T cell receptor (beta chain) was sequenced for a study of CD8 T cells in ankylosing spondylitis. Whole-study findings and limits: In the blood and synovial fluid of reactive arthritis, some motif variants had been previously reported.

TCR beta libraries were made by quantitative 5'-RACE with molecular barcodes. TCRdb itself ran the 5' RACE reads through MiXCR, one entry per CDR3 protein. This table has under 150,000 distinct CDR3 sequences, roughly 8.4% appearing once. This clonotype appeared many times. The antigen is unknown. V was trimmed by 8 bases and J by 1 base, leaving 14 bases between them. This CDR3 is built from 14 residues. Germline CDR1 is SEHNR and CDR2 is FQNEAQ (reference sequence). This receptor was obtained from a male donor with ankylosing spondylitis. This chain uses TRBV7-9 with TRBJ1-1, with a tentative D call TRBD1 (6 bases). Sequencing was carried out using synovial fluid, either unsorted or a sorted T cell fraction (not recorded which). The CDR3, as DNA: TGTGCCAGCGTACTAACAGGGTCGAACACTGAAGCTTTCTTT. Translation: CASVLTGSNTEAFF.